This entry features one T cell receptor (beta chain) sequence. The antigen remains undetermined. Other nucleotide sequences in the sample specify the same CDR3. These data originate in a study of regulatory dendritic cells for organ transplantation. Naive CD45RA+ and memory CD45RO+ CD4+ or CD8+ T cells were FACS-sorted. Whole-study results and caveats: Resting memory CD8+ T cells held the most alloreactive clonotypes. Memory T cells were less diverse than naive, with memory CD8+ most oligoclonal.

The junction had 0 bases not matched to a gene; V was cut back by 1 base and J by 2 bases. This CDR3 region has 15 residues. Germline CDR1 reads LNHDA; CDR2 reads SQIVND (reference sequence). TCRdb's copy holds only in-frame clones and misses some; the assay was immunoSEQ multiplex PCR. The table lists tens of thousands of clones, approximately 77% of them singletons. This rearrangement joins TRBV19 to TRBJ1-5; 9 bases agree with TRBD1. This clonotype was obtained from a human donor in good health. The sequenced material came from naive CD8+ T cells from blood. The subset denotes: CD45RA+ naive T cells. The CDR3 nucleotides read TGTGCCAGTAGTATAGGGACAGGGGGCAATCAGCCCCAGCATTTT. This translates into CASSIGTGGNQPQHF.